The TCR beta chain described here comes from a study of control samples from healthy donors and cancer patients. Looked up from germline, CDR1 is SQVTM and CDR2 is ANQGSEA. Trimming removed 6 bases at V and 4 bases at J, with 15 bases between. This CDR3 has 13 amino acids. This table comes from immunoSEQ multiplex PCR, and its TCRdb copy is limited to in-frame clones, with some not included. Among about 120,000 clones, 92% were seen once, and the ten largest hold about 1.9%. The receptor's source is a woman aged 45-59 years in good health. The chain is built from TRBV29-1 and TRBJ1-2; D unclear. Sequences were obtained from blood. The DNA of the CDR3 is TGCAGCGTGAACCGAGAGGACTCCTATGGCTACACCTTC. As protein: CSVNREDSYGYTF.